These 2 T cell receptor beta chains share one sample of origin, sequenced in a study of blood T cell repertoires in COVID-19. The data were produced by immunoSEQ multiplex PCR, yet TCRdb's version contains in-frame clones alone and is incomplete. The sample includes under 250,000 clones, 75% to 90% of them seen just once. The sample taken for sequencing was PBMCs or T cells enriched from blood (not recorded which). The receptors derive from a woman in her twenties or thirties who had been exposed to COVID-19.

CDR3 loop: CASSGRDTLMNTEAFF. CDR3 DNA sequence: TGTGCCAGCAGTGGACGGGACACCCTGATGAACACTGAAGCTTTCTTT. The chain joins TRBV25-1 to TRBJ1-1; D is possibly TRBD1 (6 bases). The CDR3 runs 16 residues. Trimming took off 4 bases at V and 0 bases at J, with 15 bases between the two ends. Germline CDR1 MGHDK, CDR2 SYGVNS. The full variable domain, its missing parts supplied by reference TRBV25-1 and TRBJ1-1, is EADIYQTPRYLVIGTGKKITLECSQTMGHDKMYWYQQDPGMELHLIHYSYGVNSTEKGDLSSESTVSRIRTEHFPLTLESARPSHTSQYLCASSGRDTLMNTEAFFGQGTRLTVV.

The CDR3 protein is CASTGTSGSLGSYNEQFF. The CDR3, as DNA: TGTGCCAGCACCGGGACTAGCGGGAGTTTAGGGTCCTACAATGAGCAGTTCTTC. The chain recombines TRBV5-4 with TRBJ2-1, with TRBD2 matching 14 bases. Germline assignment: CDR1 SGHNT and CDR2 YYREEE (reference sequence). J was trimmed by 1 base and V by 6 bases; bases with no gene match: 9. This CDR3 region has 18 residues.